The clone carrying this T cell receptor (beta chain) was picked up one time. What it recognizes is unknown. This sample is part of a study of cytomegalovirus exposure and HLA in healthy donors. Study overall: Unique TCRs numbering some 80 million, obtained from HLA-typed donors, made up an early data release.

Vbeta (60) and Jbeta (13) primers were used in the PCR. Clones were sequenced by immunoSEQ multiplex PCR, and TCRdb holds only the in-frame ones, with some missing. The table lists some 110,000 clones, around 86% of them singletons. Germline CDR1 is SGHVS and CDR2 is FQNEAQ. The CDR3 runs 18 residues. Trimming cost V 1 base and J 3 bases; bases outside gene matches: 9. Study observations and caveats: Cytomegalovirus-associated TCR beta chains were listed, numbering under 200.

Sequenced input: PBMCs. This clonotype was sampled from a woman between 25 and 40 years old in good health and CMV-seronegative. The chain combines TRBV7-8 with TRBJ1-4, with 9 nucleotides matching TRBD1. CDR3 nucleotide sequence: TGTGCCAGCAGCTTAGATCCCCCGGGACAGGGCGCTAATGAAAAACTGTTTTTT. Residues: CASSLDPPGQGANEKLFF.